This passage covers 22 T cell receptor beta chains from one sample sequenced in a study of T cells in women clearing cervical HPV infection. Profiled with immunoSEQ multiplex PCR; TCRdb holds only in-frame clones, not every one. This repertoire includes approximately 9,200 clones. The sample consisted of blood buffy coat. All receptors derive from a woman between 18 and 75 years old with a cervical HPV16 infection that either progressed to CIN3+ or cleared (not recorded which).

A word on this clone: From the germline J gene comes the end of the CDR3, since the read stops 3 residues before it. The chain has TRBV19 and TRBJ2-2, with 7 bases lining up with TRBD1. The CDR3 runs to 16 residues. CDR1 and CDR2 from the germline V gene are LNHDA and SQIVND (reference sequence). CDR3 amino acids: CASKIETGRLNEKLFF. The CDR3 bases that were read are TGTGCCAGCAAGATCGAGACAGGGCGCCTTAATGAAAAG.

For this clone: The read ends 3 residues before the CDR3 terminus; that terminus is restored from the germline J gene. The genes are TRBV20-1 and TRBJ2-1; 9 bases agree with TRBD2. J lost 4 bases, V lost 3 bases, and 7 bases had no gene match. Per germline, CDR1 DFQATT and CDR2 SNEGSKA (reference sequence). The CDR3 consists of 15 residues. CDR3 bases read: TGCAGTGCTAGCGATGCTAGCGGGGCTTACAATGAG. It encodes CSASDASGAYNE. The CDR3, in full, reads CSASDASGAYNEQFF.

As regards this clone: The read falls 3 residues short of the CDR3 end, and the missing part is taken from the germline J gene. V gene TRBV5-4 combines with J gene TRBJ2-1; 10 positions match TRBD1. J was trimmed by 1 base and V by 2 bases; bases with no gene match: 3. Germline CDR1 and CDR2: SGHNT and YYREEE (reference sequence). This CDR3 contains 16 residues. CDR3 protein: CASSLGQGVSYNEQFF. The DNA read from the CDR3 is TGTGCCAGCAGCTTAGGACAGGGGGTTTCCTACAATGAG.

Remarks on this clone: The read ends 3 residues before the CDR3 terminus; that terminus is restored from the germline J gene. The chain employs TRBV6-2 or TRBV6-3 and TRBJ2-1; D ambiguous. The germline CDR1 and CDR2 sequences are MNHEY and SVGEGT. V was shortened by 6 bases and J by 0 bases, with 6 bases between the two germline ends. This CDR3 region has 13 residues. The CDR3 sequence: CASRRSSYNEQFF. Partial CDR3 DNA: TGTGCCAGCAGACGTAGCTCCTACAATGAG.

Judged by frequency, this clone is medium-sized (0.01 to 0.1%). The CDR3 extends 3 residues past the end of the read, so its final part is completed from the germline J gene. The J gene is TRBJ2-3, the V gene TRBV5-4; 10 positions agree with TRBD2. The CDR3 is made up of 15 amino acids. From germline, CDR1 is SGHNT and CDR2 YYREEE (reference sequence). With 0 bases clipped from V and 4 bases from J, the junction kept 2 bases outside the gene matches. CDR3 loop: CASSLGLAGADTQYF. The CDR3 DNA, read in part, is TGTGCCAGCAGCTTGGGACTAGCGGGCGCAGATACG.

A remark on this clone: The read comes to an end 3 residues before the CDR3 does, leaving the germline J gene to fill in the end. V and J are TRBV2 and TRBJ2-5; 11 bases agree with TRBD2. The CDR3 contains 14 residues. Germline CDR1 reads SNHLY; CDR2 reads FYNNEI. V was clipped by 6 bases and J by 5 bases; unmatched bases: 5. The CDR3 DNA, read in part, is TGTGCCAGCAGGATAGCGGGGGGGCCGGAGACC. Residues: CASRIAGGPET. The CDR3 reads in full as CASRIAGGPETQYF.

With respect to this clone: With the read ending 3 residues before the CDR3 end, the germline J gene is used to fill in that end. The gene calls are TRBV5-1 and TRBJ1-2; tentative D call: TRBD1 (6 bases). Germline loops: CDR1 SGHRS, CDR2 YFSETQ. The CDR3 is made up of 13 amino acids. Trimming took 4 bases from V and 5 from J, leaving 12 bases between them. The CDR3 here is CASSADSSYGYTF. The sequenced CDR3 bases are TGCGCCAGCAGCGCGGACAGCTCATATGGC. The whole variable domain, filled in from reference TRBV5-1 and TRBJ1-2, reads KAGVTQTPRYLIKTRGQQVTLSCSPISGHRSVSWYQQTPGQGLQFLFEYFSETQRNKGNFPGRFSGRQFSNSRSEMNVSTLELGDSALYLCASSADSSYGYTFGSGTRLTVV.

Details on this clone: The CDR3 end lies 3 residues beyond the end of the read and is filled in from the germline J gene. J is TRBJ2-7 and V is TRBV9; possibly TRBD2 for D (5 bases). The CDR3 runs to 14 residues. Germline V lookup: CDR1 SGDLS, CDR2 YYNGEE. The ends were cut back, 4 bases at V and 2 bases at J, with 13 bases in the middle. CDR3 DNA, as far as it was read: TGTGCCAGCAGCCCCCGCGAGGGTACCTACGAG. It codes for CASSPREGTYE. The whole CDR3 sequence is CASSPREGTYEQYF.

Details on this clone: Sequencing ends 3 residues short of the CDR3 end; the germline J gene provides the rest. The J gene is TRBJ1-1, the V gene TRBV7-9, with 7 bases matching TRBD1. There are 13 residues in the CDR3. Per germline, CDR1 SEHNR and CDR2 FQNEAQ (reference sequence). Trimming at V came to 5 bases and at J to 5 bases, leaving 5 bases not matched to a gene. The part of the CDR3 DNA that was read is TGTGCCAGCAGCCTTGGGACAGTAACTGAA. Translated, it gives CASSLGTVTE. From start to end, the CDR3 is CASSLGTVTEAFF.

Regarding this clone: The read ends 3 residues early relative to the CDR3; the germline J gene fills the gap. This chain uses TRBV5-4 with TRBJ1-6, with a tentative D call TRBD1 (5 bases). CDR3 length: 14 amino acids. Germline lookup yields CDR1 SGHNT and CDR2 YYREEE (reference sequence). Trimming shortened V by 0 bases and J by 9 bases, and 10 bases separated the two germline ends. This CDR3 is CASSLDRFGSPLHF. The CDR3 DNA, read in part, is TGTGCCAGCAGCTTGGACAGGTTTGGTTCACCC.

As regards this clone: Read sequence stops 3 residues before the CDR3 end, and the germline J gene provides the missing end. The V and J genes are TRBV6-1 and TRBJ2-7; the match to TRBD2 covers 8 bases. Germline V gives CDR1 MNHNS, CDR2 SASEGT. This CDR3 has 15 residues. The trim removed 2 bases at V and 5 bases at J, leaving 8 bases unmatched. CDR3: CASSEIPGGPHEQYF. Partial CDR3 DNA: TGTGCCAGCAGTGAAATTCCGGGGGGGCCCCACGAG.

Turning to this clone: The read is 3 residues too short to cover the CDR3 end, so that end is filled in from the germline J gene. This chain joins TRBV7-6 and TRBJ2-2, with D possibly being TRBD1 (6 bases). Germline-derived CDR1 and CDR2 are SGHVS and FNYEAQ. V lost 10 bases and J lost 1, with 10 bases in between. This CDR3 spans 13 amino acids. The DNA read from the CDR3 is TGTGCCACCGGGACAATGAACACCGGGGAG. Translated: CATGTMNTGE. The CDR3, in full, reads CATGTMNTGELFF.

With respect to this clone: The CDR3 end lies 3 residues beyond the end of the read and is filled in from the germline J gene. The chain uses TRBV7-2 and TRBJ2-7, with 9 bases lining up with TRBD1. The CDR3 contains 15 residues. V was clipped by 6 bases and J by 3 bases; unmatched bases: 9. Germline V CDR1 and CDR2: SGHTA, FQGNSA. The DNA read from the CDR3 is TGTGCCAGCAGGGTGGGGGGACAGGGAATCTACGAG. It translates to CASRVGGQGIYE. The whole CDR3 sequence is CASRVGGQGIYEQYF. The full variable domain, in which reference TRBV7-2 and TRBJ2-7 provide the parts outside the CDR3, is GAGVSQSPSNKVTEKGKDVELRCDPISGHTALYWYRQSLGQGLEFLIYFQGNSAPDKSGLPSDRFSAERTGGSVSTLTIQRTQQEDSAVYLCASRVGGQGIYEQYFGPGTRLTVT.

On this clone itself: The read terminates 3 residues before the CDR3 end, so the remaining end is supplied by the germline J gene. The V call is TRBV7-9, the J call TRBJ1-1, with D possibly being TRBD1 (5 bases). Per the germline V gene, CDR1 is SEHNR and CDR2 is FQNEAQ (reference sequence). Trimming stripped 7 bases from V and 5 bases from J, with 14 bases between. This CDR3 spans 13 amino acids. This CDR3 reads CASTAQGETEAFF. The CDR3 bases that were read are TGTGCCAGCACCGCCCAGGGAGAAACTGAA.

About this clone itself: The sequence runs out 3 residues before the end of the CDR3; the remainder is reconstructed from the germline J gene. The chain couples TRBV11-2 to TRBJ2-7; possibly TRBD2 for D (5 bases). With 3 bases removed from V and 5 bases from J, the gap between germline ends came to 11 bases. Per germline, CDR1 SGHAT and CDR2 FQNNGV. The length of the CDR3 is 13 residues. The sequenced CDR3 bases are TGTGCCAGCAGCTTTCCGGGGAGCGACGAG. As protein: CASSFPGSDE. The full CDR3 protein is CASSFPGSDEQYF.

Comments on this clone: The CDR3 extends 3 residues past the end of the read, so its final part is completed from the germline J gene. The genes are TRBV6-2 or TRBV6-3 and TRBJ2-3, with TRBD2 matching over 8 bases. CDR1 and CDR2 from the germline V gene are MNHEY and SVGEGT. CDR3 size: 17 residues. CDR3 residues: CASSYSAGGRSNQPQYF. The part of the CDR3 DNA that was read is TGTGCCAGCAGTTACTCGGCGGGGGGCCGAAGCAATCAGCCG.

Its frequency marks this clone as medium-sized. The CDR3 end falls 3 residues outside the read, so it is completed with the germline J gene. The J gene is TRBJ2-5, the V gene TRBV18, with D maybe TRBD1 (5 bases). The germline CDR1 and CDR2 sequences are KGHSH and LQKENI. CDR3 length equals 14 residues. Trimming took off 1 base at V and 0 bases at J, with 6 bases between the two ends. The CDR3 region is CASSPLRDQETQYF. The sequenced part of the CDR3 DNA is TGTGCCAGCTCACCACTCAGGGACCAAGAGACC. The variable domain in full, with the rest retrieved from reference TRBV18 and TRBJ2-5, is NAGVMQNPRHLVRRRGQEARLRCSPMKGHSHVYWYRQLPEEGLKFMVYLQKENIIDESGMPKERFSAEFPKEGPSILRIQQVVRGDSAAYFCASSPLRDQETQYFGPGTRLLVL.

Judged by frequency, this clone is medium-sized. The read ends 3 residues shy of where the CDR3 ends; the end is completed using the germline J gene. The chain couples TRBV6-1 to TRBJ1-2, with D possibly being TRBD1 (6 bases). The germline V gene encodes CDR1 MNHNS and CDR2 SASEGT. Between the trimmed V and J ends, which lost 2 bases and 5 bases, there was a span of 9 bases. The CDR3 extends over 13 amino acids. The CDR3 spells CASSEYRVYGYTF. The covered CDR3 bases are TGTGCCAGCAGTGAATACAGGGTGTATGGC.

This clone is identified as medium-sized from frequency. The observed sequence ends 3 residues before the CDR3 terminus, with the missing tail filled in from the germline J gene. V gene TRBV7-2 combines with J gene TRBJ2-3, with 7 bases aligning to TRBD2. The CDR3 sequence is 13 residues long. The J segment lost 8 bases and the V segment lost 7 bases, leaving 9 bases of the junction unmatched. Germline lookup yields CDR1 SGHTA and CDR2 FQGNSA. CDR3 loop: CASKEWIAGTQYF. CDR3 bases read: TGTGCCAGCAAAGAGTGGATAGCGGGTACG. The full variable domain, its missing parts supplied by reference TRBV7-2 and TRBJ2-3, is GAGVSQSPSNKVTEKGKDVELRCDPISGHTALYWYRQSLGQGLEFLIYFQGNSAPDKSGLPSDRFSAERTGGSVSTLTIQRTQQEDSAVYLCASKEWIAGTQYFGPGTRLTVL.

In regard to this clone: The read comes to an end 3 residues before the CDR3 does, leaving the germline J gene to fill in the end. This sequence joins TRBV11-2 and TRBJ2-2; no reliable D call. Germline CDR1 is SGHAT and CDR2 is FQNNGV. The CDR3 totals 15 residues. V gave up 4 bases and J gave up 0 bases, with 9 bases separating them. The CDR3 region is CASSSWASNTGELFF. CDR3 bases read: TGTGCCAGCAGCTCTTGGGCCTCGAACACCGGGGAG.

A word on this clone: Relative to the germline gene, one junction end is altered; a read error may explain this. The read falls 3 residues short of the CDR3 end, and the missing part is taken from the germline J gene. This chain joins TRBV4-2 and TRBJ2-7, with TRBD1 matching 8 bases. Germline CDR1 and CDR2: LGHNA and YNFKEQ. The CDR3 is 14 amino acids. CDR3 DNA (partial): TGCGCCAGCAGCCAGCAGACAGGGGCCTACGAG. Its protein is CASSQQTGAYE. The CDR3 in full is CASSQQTGAYEQYF.

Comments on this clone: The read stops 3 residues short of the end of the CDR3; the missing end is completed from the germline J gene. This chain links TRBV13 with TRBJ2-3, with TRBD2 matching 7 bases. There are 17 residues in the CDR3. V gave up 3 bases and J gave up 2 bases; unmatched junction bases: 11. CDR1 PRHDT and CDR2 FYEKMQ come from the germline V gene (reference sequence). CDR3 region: CASSFIPPAGPTDTQYF. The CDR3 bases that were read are TGTGCCAGCAGCTTTATCCCCCCAGCGGGGCCCACAGATACG.